This T cell receptor (beta chain) emerged from a study of blood T cell repertoires in COVID-19. Study details: Samples came from the United States, Italy and Spain, spanning acute and convalescent COVID-19. PBMCs, B-cell-depleted T cells, or T cells were the source of the cDNA or gDNA that made up the material.

Deletions cut 4 bases from V and 6 bases from J, with 11 bases between. Germline-derived CDR1 and CDR2 are KGHDR and SFDVKD. CDR3 length equals 14 residues. Original processing methods: Reference gene primers were amplified, and this amplification served to estimate nucleated cell counts. The assay was immunoSEQ multiplex PCR, and TCRdb's table has in-frame clones only and misses some. The V and J calls and clone size are taken from that table; D and trimming were inferred from the DNA. Among under 200,000 clones listed, about 88% were seen once. The table lists this clone with a count of one. The clonotype originates from a man between 18 and 29 years old with acute or convalescent COVID-19. Material: peripheral blood. V and J are TRBV24-1 and TRBJ2-2; tentative D call: TRBD2 (5 bases). CDR3 nucleotides: TGTGCCACCAGTGAGATCGAGGGATCCGGGGAGCTGTTTTTT. Its protein is CATSEIEGSGELFF.